One and the same sample provided the 19 T cell receptor beta chains below, sequenced in a study of CD8 T cells in ankylosing spondylitis (dated by TCRdb to the late 2010s). What the authors observed across the whole study: A TCR beta motif made up of several highly homologous amino acid variants appeared to be characteristic of blood from ankylosing spondylitis patients.

For these receptors, no antigen is known. The method was 5' RACE. Sequenced on an Illumina HiSeq 2500. TCRdb reran the public reads through fastp at Q25 and MiXCR, keeping productive beta chains. CDR3 protein duplicates are merged, each entry listing the most common genes and DNA. The sample data list more than 600,000 distinct CDR3 sequences, and roughly 19% of these were observed just once. The leading ten clones occupy under 20% of the sample. Sequencing was carried out using blood, either unsorted or a sorted T cell fraction (not recorded which). Receptor source: a male donor with ankylosing spondylitis.

This clonotype appeared a few times. This chain connects TRBV6-1 to TRBJ2-7; D could derive from TRBD1 or TRBD2 (5 bases each). The CDR3 is 15 amino acids. Trimming removed 2 bases at V and 3 bases at J, with 14 bases between. CDR1 is MNHNS, CDR2 SASEGT, per germline. In DNA, the CDR3 is TGTGCCAGCAGTGAATTCCAGCGAGGGGACTACGAGCAGTACTTC. Protein: CASSEFQRGDYEQYF.

This chain joins TRBV4-1 and TRBJ1-1, with D perhaps TRBD1 (5 bases). Trimming took off 0 bases at V and 1 base at J, with 12 bases between the two ends. CDR1 is MGHRA, CDR2 YSYEKL, per germline. The CDR3 is 16 amino acids. CDR3 amino acids: CASSQDRGDGNTEAFF. CDR3 DNA: TGCGCCAGCAGCCAAGACCGGGGGGACGGGAACACTGAAGCTTTCTTT.

This clonotype was detected a few times. V gene TRBV3-1 combines with J gene TRBJ2-3, with TRBD2 matching over 7 bases. J lost 5 bases, V lost 3 bases, and 11 bases had no gene match. Looked up from germline, CDR1 is LGHDT and CDR2 is YNNKEL (reference sequence). This CDR3 is built from 16 residues. CDR3 nucleotide sequence: TGTGCCAGCAGCCAGGGGATCGGGGGGAGGGGAGATACGCAGTATTTT. It encodes CASSQGIGGRGDTQYF.

The chain couples TRBV11-2 to TRBJ2-7, with D tentatively TRBD2 (5 bases). The CDR3 is made up of 14 amino acids. Germline V gene sequence: CDR1 SGHAT, CDR2 FQNNGV. The V gene lost 1 base and the J gene lost 6 bases, with 13 bases spanning the gap. CDR3 coding DNA: TGTGCCAGCAGCTTAGGATTAGTGGGGAGCGAGCAGTACTTC. Amino acids: CASSLGLVGSEQYF.

The J gene is TRBJ2-7, the V gene TRBV7-9, with a tentative D call TRBD2 (5 bases). V shed 1 base and J shed 6 bases, with 16 bases lying between them. The CDR3 is 15 amino acids. CDR1 is SEHNR and CDR2 is FQNEAQ in the germline V gene (reference sequence). CDR3 bases: TGTGCCAGCAGCTTAGAAGGGTCGACTACACTCGAGCAGTACTTC. Amino acids: CASSLEGSTTLEQYF.

This clonotype turned up a few times. J is TRBJ2-7 and V is TRBV20-1, with 8 bases aligning to TRBD2. Germline V lookup: CDR1 DFQATT, CDR2 SNEGSKA (reference sequence). The ends lost 7 bases at V and 6 bases at J; junction bases unmatched: 11. The CDR3 is 13 residues long. The chain's CDR3 is CSEGRTTSGEQYF. CDR3 DNA sequence: TGCAGTGAGGGACGGACAACTAGCGGCGAGCAGTACTTC.

This clonotype was counted only a few times. The rearrangement joins TRBV20-1 to TRBJ1-1; D is ambiguous. The CDR3 extends over 12 amino acids. Trimming took 5 bases from V and 1 from J, leaving 8 bases between them. Looked up from germline, CDR1 is DFQATT and CDR2 is SNEGSKA (reference sequence). CDR3 DNA: TGCAGTGCTTGGGCCCCGAACACTGAAGCTTTCTTT. This codes for CSAWAPNTEAFF.

The gene calls are TRBV9 and TRBJ2-3, with D unclear. The CDR3 consists of 18 residues. Trimming took 0 bases from V and 0 from J, leaving 17 bases between them. Germline V gene data show CDR1 as SGDLS and CDR2 as YYNGEE. The CDR3 DNA reads TGTGCCAGCAGCGTAGACCCCCCCGAGGCGATGAGCACAGATACGCAGTATTTT. Translating gives CASSVDPPEAMSTDTQYF.

This chain connects TRBV12-5 to TRBJ2-1; unclear D gene. V lost 0 bases, J lost 3 bases, and 6 bases lay in between. Germline values: CDR1 LGHNT, CDR2 FRNRAP. The CDR3 runs to 14 residues. CDR3 nucleotides: TGTGCTAGTGGTTTGGTACCGAACTACAATGAGCAGTTCTTC. This gives the protein CASGLVPNYNEQFF.

The table lists this clonotype with many counts. The chain joins TRBV12-3 or TRBV12-4 to TRBJ2-5, with D tentatively TRBD2 (6 bases). This CDR3 is built from 14 residues. The V and J ends lost 6 bases and 4 bases respectively, with 15 bases between them. The CDR3 region is CASRFSGGRETQYF. As DNA, the CDR3 is TGTGCCAGCAGATTTAGTGGAGGGCGAGAGACCCAGTACTTC.

This clonotype occurred many times. The chain joins TRBV20-1 to TRBJ1-1, with 9 bases matching TRBD1. CDR1 and CDR2 from the germline V gene are DFQATT and SNEGSKA (reference sequence). V lost 3 bases to trimming and J lost 1 base; unmatched junction nucleotides: 9. CDR3 length: 16 residues. The CDR3 region has the DNA TGCAGTGCTAGTATACGGGACAGGGAAGGGAACACTGAAGCTTTCTTT. Amino acid sequence: CSASIRDREGNTEAFF.

This clonotype was seen a few times. This chain joins TRBV9 and TRBJ1-6; D gene uncertain. This CDR3 is built from 19 residues. Between the trimmed V and J ends, which lost 0 bases and 0 bases, there was a span of 16 bases. Germline V gene lookup returns CDR1 SGDLS and CDR2 YYNGEE. CDR3 DNA sequence: TGTGCCAGCAGCGTAGGCCCCGGTGGAAAAAGCTCCTATAATTCACCCCTCCACTTT. Translating it yields CASSVGPGGKSSYNSPLHF.

This clonotype appeared many times. The gene calls are TRBV4-2 and TRBJ2-1; the match to TRBD2 covers 16 bases. The CDR3 sequence is 17 residues long. CDR1 is LGHNA, CDR2 YNFKEQ, per germline. The V segment lost 4 bases and the J segment 6 bases; nucleotides outside the gene matches: 6. The CDR3 here is CASSPLGTSGRANEQFF. CDR3 in DNA: TGTGCCAGCAGCCCGTTAGGGACTAGCGGGAGGGCCAATGAGCAGTTCTTC.

This clonotype was observed a few times. The chain links TRBV20-1 to TRBJ1-6; no definite D call. Germline lookup yields CDR1 DFQATT and CDR2 SNEGSKA (reference sequence). The CDR3 is 12 residues long. Trimming took off 3 bases at V and 6 bases at J, with 6 bases between the two ends. Written as DNA, the CDR3 is TGCAGTGCTAGGCGCCCTAATTCACCCCTCCACTTT. Residues: CSARRPNSPLHF.

The rearrangement uses TRBV20-1 and TRBJ2-1; 10 positions match TRBD2. The V gene end was trimmed by 2 bases and the J gene end by 9 bases; junction bases not matched to a gene: 10. CDR3 size: 15 residues. In germline, CDR1 is DFQATT, CDR2 SNEGSKA (reference sequence). In DNA form, the CDR3 reads TGCAGTGCTAGACTTCCTAGCGGGGGACCCGCTGAGCAGTTCTTC. This sequence encodes CSARLPSGGPAEQFF.

The V and J genes are TRBV7-7 and TRBJ2-7; TRBD1 matches 7 bases. This CDR3 has 11 residues. The germline CDR1 and CDR2 sequences are SSHAT and FNYEAQ (reference sequence). The CDR3 spells CAKHRGLEQYF. Written as DNA, the CDR3 is TGTGCTAAGCACAGGGGCCTCGAGCAGTACTTC.

V is TRBV6-1 and J is TRBJ1-4; a possible D gene is TRBD1 (5 bases). Germline V lookup: CDR1 MNHNS, CDR2 SASEGT. The CDR3 is 15 residues long. Trimming removed 6 bases from V and 8 bases from J, with 19 bases in between. The CDR3 nucleotides read TGTGCCAGCAGGGCAGGGCCGGGTTTACGGGAAAAACTGTTTTTT. This encodes CASRAGPGLREKLFF.

The rearrangement links TRBV13 to TRBJ1-2; D uncertain. Per the germline V gene, CDR1 is PRHDT and CDR2 is FYEKMQ (reference sequence). V lost 5 bases and J 0 bases, leaving 13 bases between the germline ends. The CDR3 length is 15 residues. The CDR3: CASSPRQVANYGYTF. CDR3 bases: TGTGCCAGCAGCCCTAGGCAGGTTGCTAACTATGGCTACACCTTC.

The chain has TRBV29-1 and TRBJ1-1; D gene uncertain. Trimming stripped 6 bases from V and 4 bases from J, with 24 bases between. There are 16 residues in the CDR3. From germline, CDR1 is SQVTM and CDR2 ANQGSEA. Written as DNA, the CDR3 is TGCAGCGTCCGGCCCCTCGCCGGCGGTACGGGCACTGAAGCTTTCTTT. As protein: CSVRPLAGGTGTEAFF.